This note documents a single T cell receptor beta chain sequence. Its antigen is currently unknown. The CDR3 covers 14 residues. Trimming took off 0 bases at V and 0 bases at J, with 8 bases between the two ends. CDR1 and CDR2 (germline): DFQATT, SNEGSKA (reference sequence). Ahead of thyroid surgery, no patient had received treatment of any kind. The data were taken from a study of metastatic and nonmetastatic thyroid tumors. Across the study: Blood and tumor or nodule tissue repertoires from malignant and benign thyroid patients were compared. Overall study findings and caveats: It was reported that TCR beta diversity was significantly higher in malignant thyroid tumors than benign nodules, in blood and tumor.

Authors' processing steps: Between-group CDR3 differences, defined by clinicopathological status, yielded a distant-metastasis classifier for papillary thyroid cancer. TCRdb redid the clone calls on the PCR reads using MiXCR. TCRdb's processing, not the study's, gives the V and J calls here. Of tens of thousands of clones in the sample, around 24% were seen once. The clonotype was recovered from a female donor with papillary thyroid cancer or a benign thyroid nodule (not recorded which). Some clones in this sample may be carry-over from other donors' samples. Input material: tumor tissue. V is TRBV20-1 and J is TRBJ1-1; tentative D call: TRBD1 (5 bases). The CDR3 DNA reads TGCAGTGCTAGAGATCCAGGGATGAACACTGAAGCTTTCTTT. Protein sequence: CSARDPGMNTEAFF.